These 30 T cell receptor beta chains were all obtained from the same sample, sequenced in a study of blood T cell repertoires in COVID-19. Some clones are missing from TCRdb's copy, which holds only in-frame ones; the method was immunoSEQ multiplex PCR. This table holds roughly 140,000 clones, around four fifths found once. Material for sequencing was peripheral blood. Receptors originate from a woman aged 40 to 50 with active or convalescent COVID-19.

The chain is built from TRBV27 and TRBJ2-3; D not certain. V was shortened by 10 bases and J by 5 bases, with 10 bases between the two germline ends. This CDR3 region has 11 residues. The germline CDR1 and CDR2 sequences are MNHEY and SMNVEV (reference sequence). This CDR3 reads CATLGGDTQYF. The CDR3 DNA reads TGTGCCACCCTAGGCGGAGATACGCAGTATTTT.

There are many counts of this clone. V is TRBV20-1 and J is TRBJ1-3; no reliable D call. Trimming shortened V by 3 bases and J by 2 bases, and 2 bases separated the two germline ends. Germline CDR1 DFQATT, CDR2 SNEGSKA (reference sequence). The CDR3 spans 11 residues. The CDR3 DNA reads as TGCAGTGCTAGCGCTGGAAACACCATATATTTT. Its translation is CSASAGNTIYF.

The chain links TRBV10-2 to TRBJ2-3; 13 bases match TRBD2. The CDR3 is 18 residues long. CDR1 and CDR2 from the germline V gene are WSHSY and SAAADI. Trimming removed 9 bases from V and 3 bases from J; junction bases left unmatched: 15. DNA of the CDR3: TGCGCCAGTCTCGGACTAGCGGGAGAAGAAAAGGGGACAGATACGCAGTATTTT. This encodes CASLGLAGEEKGTDTQYF.

V gene TRBV19 combines with J gene TRBJ1-1; TRBD1 agrees at 10 bases. The CDR3 totals 15 residues. Germline trimming cut 3 bases from V and 5 bases from J; bases unmatched to any gene: 6. CDR1 and CDR2 (germline): LNHDA, SQIVND (reference sequence). CDR3 loop: CASSIATGGLTEAFF. The CDR3 DNA sequence: TGTGCCAGTAGTATTGCGACAGGGGGCCTGACTGAAGCTTTCTTT.

The genes are TRBV28 and TRBJ1-1; weak D call: TRBD1 (6 bases). V was pared by 2 bases and J by 6 bases, with 13 bases between. There are 14 residues in the CDR3. The germline CDR1 and CDR2 sequences are MDHEN and SYDVKM. CDR3 loop: CASSLIRGGAEAFF. As DNA, the CDR3 is TGTGCCAGCAGTTTAATTCGGGGGGGCGCTGAAGCTTTCTTT.

This chain links TRBV27 with TRBJ2-7, with 11 bases that match TRBD2. The CDR3 totals 15 residues. Germline V gives CDR1 MNHEY, CDR2 SMNVEV (reference sequence). The trim removed 5 bases at V and 5 bases at J, leaving 8 bases unmatched. The CDR3 loop is CASSRPGLAANEQYF. CDR3 DNA: TGTGCCAGCAGTCGTCCGGGACTAGCGGCCAACGAGCAGTACTTC.

This clone was detected only once. The chain has TRBV27 and TRBJ2-7, with no clear D. Germline V gives CDR1 MNHEY, CDR2 SMNVEV (reference sequence). V shed 2 bases and J shed 2 bases, with 10 bases lying between them. CDR3 length: 14 amino acids. CDR3 nucleotide sequence: TGTGCCAGCAGTTTAGTAGACAAAGCCTACGAGCAGTACTTC. Its translation is CASSLVDKAYEQYF.

The chain carries TRBV24-1 and TRBJ2-7; 12 positions match TRBD2. Germline V gene lookup returns CDR1 KGHDR and CDR2 SFDVKD. The CDR3 extends over 17 amino acids. Unmatched junction bases numbered 10, after V lost 4 bases and J lost 4 bases. CDR3 amino acids: CATSDLGLAGLSYEQYF. Written as DNA, the CDR3 is TGTGCCACCAGTGACCTCGGACTAGCGGGATTGTCATACGAGCAGTACTTC.

This clone was seen only once. CDR3 coding DNA: TGCGCCAGCAGCTTCCCGACAGGGGGCGGCTACACCTTC. Encoded protein: CASSFPTGGGYTF. The V and J genes are TRBV5-1 and TRBJ1-2; 10 bases map to TRBD1. This CDR3 contains 13 residues. V dropped 2 bases and J dropped 8; count of bases not matched to a gene: 3. Germline V gene sequence: CDR1 SGHRS, CDR2 YFSETQ.

DNA for the CDR3: TGTGCCAGCAGCTGGGACAGGTCCTACGAGCAGTACTTC. This gives the protein CASSWDRSYEQYF. The chain recombines TRBV7-2 with TRBJ2-7, with 8 positions matching TRBD1. This CDR3 contains 13 residues. Looked up from germline, CDR1 is SGHTA and CDR2 is FQGNSA. V trimming: 4 bases; J trimming: 1 base; junction bases outside the gene matches: 0.

The chain has TRBV2 and TRBJ2-5; D uncertain. V lost 3 bases, J lost 0 bases, and 5 bases lay in between. Germline CDR1 reads SNHLY; CDR2 reads FYNNEI. This CDR3 is built from 13 residues. The CDR3: CASSERYQETQYF. CDR3 DNA sequence: TGTGCCAGCAGTGAGCGGTACCAAGAGACCCAGTACTTC. Based on the CDR3 plus reference TRBV2 and TRBJ2-5, the full variable domain is EPEVTQTPSHQVTQMGQEVILRCVPISNHLYFYWYRQILGQKVEFLVSFYNNEISEKSEIFDDQFSVERPDGSNFTLKIRSTKLEDSAMYFCASSERYQETQYFGPGTRLLVL.

The count of this clone is one. The genes are TRBV11-2 and TRBJ1-3; D ambiguous. The V gene's germline CDR1 is SGHAT and CDR2 FQNNGV. The V and J ends lost 1 base and 2 bases respectively, with 18 bases between them. There are 18 residues in the CDR3. CDR3 in DNA: TGTGCCAGCAGCTTAGTAGGCCCCCGGGGAGGACCTGGAAACACCATATATTTT. Translating it yields CASSLVGPRGGPGNTIYF. Combining the CDR3 with reference TRBV11-2 and TRBJ1-3 gives the whole variable domain EAGVAQSPRYKIIEKRQSVAFWCNPISGHATLYWYQQILGQGPKLLIQFQNNGVVDDSQLPKDRFSAERLKGVDSTLKIQPAKLEDSAVYLCASSLVGPRGGPGNTIYFGEGSWLTVV.

This sequence joins TRBV19 and TRBJ1-1; 7 bases map to TRBD1. Germline CDR1 LNHDA, CDR2 SQIVND (reference sequence). The CDR3 loop spans 13 amino acids. After removal of 4 bases from V and 1 base from J, the junction contained 0 bases not matched to a gene. The CDR3 reads CASSTGGNTEAFF. The CDR3 DNA reads as TGTGCCAGTAGTACAGGGGGGAACACTGAAGCTTTCTTT.

The rearrangement uses TRBV24-1 and TRBJ1-2, with 10 bases lining up with TRBD1. With V trimmed by 4 bases and J by 0 bases, 13 bases remained unmatched. Germline values: CDR1 KGHDR, CDR2 SFDVKD. CDR3 length: 19 amino acids. CDR3 coding DNA: TGTGCCACCAGTGACCCCGGCGGGGACAGGGGTCGCGCTAACTATGGCTACACCTTC. Its translation is CATSDPGGDRGRANYGYTF.

This sequence joins TRBV5-1 and TRBJ2-1; 12 bases are shared with TRBD1. The CDR3 is made up of 15 amino acids. Trimming at V came to 4 bases and at J to 8 bases, leaving 7 bases not matched to a gene. Per germline, CDR1 SGHRS and CDR2 YFSETQ. The CDR3 coding sequence is TGCGCCAGCAGCGGCGGGACAGGGGGCGGGGATGAGCAGTTCTTC. This encodes CASSGGTGGGDEQFF.

This rearrangement joins TRBV6-5 to TRBJ1-1; possibly TRBD1 for D (6 bases). CDR1 is MNHEY and CDR2 is SVGAGI in the germline V gene. V was cut by 6 bases and J by 0 bases, with 8 bases left in between. CDR3 length equals 13 residues. This chain's CDR3 is CASRDSLNTEAFF. Here the CDR3 DNA reads TGTGCCAGCAGGGACAGTCTGAACACTGAAGCTTTCTTT.

This clone showed up just a few times. The chain combines TRBV9 with TRBJ2-7; a possible D gene is TRBD2 (5 bases). Trimming took 0 bases from V and 3 from J, leaving 10 bases between them. Germline lookup yields CDR1 SGDLS and CDR2 YYNGEE. The CDR3 is 14 residues long. The CDR3 loop reads CASSVGSEGYEQYF. CDR3 bases: TGTGCCAGCAGCGTAGGAAGCGAGGGCTACGAGCAGTACTTC.

V gene TRBV28 combines with J gene TRBJ1-5; 8 bases align to TRBD1. The CDR3 runs 20 residues. V shed 2 bases and J 3 bases; nucleotides not matched to a gene: 18. Germline CDR1 reads MDHEN; CDR2 reads SYDVKM. The CDR3 DNA sequence: TGTGCCAGCAGTTTAACCCTCACCGGACAGGGAGTGCGGGACAATCAGCCCCAGCATTTT. It specifies CASSLTLTGQGVRDNQPQHF.

Many counts were recorded for this clone. The chain links TRBV19 to TRBJ1-5, with 7 bases aligning to TRBD1. The CDR3 is 18 residues long. Germline V lookup: CDR1 LNHDA, CDR2 SQIVND (reference sequence). Trimming took 3 bases from V and 7 from J; bases not matched to a gene: 18. The CDR3 nucleotides read TGTGCCAGTAGTATTTTTCCTACAGGGGCCTCCGGGACGCAGCCCCAGCATTTT. Translating gives CASSIFPTGASGTQPQHF.

The chain couples TRBV4-3 to TRBJ1-2; the match to TRBD1 covers 7 bases. Trimming at V came to 5 bases and at J to 8 bases, leaving 8 bases not matched to a gene. In germline, CDR1 is LGHNA, CDR2 YSLEER. This CDR3 contains 13 residues. CDR3 nucleotides: TGCGCCAGCAGCTCTCCCACAGGGGAAGGCTACACCTTC. This gives the protein CASSSPTGEGYTF.

V and J are TRBV28 and TRBJ1-1, with D hard to call. Deletions cut 6 bases from V and 6 bases from J, with 11 bases between. Germline CDR1 reads MDHEN; CDR2 reads SYDVKM. CDR3 length: 12 amino acids. This CDR3 is CASSSPPSEAFF. As DNA, the CDR3 is TGTGCCAGCAGCTCCCCCCCGTCTGAAGCTTTCTTT.

In this sample, this clone turned up a few times. The V call is TRBV20-1, the J call TRBJ1-2; TRBD1 might be the D (6 bases). Germline V gives CDR1 DFQATT, CDR2 SNEGSKA (reference sequence). The CDR3 is 12 residues long. Between the trimmed V and J ends, which lost 4 bases and 2 bases, there was a span of 8 bases. CDR3 in amino acids: CSATDRNYGYTF. The CDR3 nucleotides read TGCAGTGCTACTGACAGGAACTATGGCTACACCTTC.

The rearrangement links TRBV4-3 to TRBJ2-3; 9 bases align to TRBD1. The V gene's germline CDR1 is LGHNA and CDR2 YSLEER. Trimming took 1 base from V and 0 from J; bases not matched to a gene: 11. The CDR3 runs 19 residues. DNA of the CDR3: TGCGCCAGCAGCCAAGGTACCGGGACAGGGAACCCCAGCACAGATACGCAGTATTTT. Translation gives CASSQGTGTGNPSTDTQYF.

The rearrangement uses TRBV19 and TRBJ2-7; 9 nucleotides match TRBD1. After removal of 4 bases from V and 1 base from J, the junction contained 5 bases not matched to a gene. The germline V gene encodes CDR1 LNHDA and CDR2 SQIVND (reference sequence). The CDR3 is 15 amino acids. CDR3: CASSTGGTGSYEQYF. The DNA for the CDR3 is TGTGCCAGTAGTACCGGGGGGACAGGGTCCTACGAGCAGTACTTC.

This chain joins TRBV25-1 and TRBJ2-7; D might be TRBD1 (6 bases). Germline V lookup: CDR1 MGHDK, CDR2 SYGVNS. Trimming left V 5 bases short and J 4 bases short, with 9 bases between. CDR3 length: 12 residues. As DNA, the CDR3 is TGTGCCAGCAGTAGGACAGCGTACGAGCAGTACTTC. This translates into CASSRTAYEQYF.

Here the CDR3 DNA reads TGTGCCAGCAGTGAGCGGAGCTATGGCTACACCTTC. Its protein is CASSERSYGYTF. The J gene is TRBJ1-2, the V gene TRBV2; D uncertain. In germline, CDR1 is SNHLY, CDR2 FYNNEI. CDR3 length: 12 amino acids. V shed 3 bases and J shed 4 bases, with 6 bases lying between them.

This clone was seen a single time. The chain couples TRBV7-2 to TRBJ2-3; the D gene is possibly TRBD2 (5 bases). The CDR3 totals 17 residues. CDR1 SGHTA and CDR2 FQGNSA come from the germline V gene. V was shortened by 5 bases and J by 4 bases, with 22 bases between the two germline ends. The CDR3 nucleotides are TGTGCCAGCAGCCTCCGGACGTCCTACGGGGTGGCAGATACGCAGTATTTT. Translation gives CASSLRTSYGVADTQYF.

The chain joins TRBV18 to TRBJ1-2, with D uncertain. The ends were cut back, 1 base at V and 4 bases at J, with 7 bases in the middle. Germline assignment: CDR1 KGHSH and CDR2 LQKENI. The CDR3 is 13 amino acids. CDR3 loop: CASSPRWAYGYTF. The CDR3 DNA sequence: TGTGCCAGCTCACCACGGTGGGCCTATGGCTACACCTTC.

The chain links TRBV6-2 or TRBV6-3 to TRBJ1-5, with D possibly matching TRBD1 (6 bases). From germline, CDR1 is MNHEY and CDR2 SVGEGT. The V end lost 4 bases, the J end lost 5 bases, and 15 bases lay between the germline ends. CDR3 length equals 15 residues. CDR3 nucleotide sequence: TGTGCCAGCAGTTGGGGAACAGGGAGAGATCAGCCCCAGCATTTT. Amino acids: CASSWGTGRDQPQHF.

The rearrangement uses TRBV27 and TRBJ1-4; TRBD1 matches at 9 bases. V dropped 3 bases and J dropped 6; count of bases not matched to a gene: 5. The CDR3 totals 15 residues. CDR1 is MNHEY and CDR2 is SMNVEV in the germline V gene (reference sequence). The DNA of the CDR3 is TGTGCCAGCAGTTTGCAACAGGGGGCGTATGAAAAACTGTTTTTT. Protein: CASSLQQGAYEKLFF.